The source of this T cell receptor beta chain is a study of blood T cell repertoires in COVID-19. Study information: The United States, Italy and Spain provided the acute and convalescent COVID-19 samples. Sample material is recorded as cDNA or gDNA derived from T cells, B-cell-depleted T cells, or PBMCs.

This CDR3 contains 15 residues. Trimming removed 3 bases from V and 3 bases from J; junction bases left unmatched: 4. CDR1 is ENHRY, CDR2 SYGVKD, per germline. As handled by the study authors: Amplifying reference gene primers gave estimates of nucleated cell counts. Repertoires were generated with immunoSEQ multiplex PCR, while TCRdb's copy carries only in-frame clones and drops some. V, J and clone size were drawn from that table, and D and trimming were deduced from the DNA. This table holds some 220,000 clones, over 60% found once. Sequenced: peripheral blood. V and J are TRBV10-3 and TRBJ1-3, with 8 nucleotides matching TRBD1. This TCR was sampled from a woman in her 70s with acute or convalescent COVID-19. The DNA for the CDR3 is TGTGCCATCAGTGACACGACAGGGGTTGGAAACACCATATATTTT. This translates into CAISDTTGVGNTIYF.